This is a list of T cell receptor beta chains from one sample in a study of T cell repertoires in cytomegalovirus infection. The antigens of these receptors remain unknown. TCRdb re-called the reads with MiXCR, one entry per CDR3 protein. The sample has about 920,000 distinct CDR3 sequences, around 30% seen once; the top ten hold more than 12%. This specimen was cultured CD8+ T cells from PBMCs, taken from culture after CMV antigen stimulation. All receptors come from a human donor in good health (CMV status not recorded). Some clones in this sample may be carry-over from other donors' samples. CDR3s include the opening cysteine and the closing phenylalanine or tryptophan. The D gene is left open where the match is weak. Clone size is shown for a subset of rows, as once, few, many or a class of expanded clone.

TGTGCCATCAGTGAGGGGACTAGTCGGAATGAGCAGTTCTTC CAISEGTSRNEQFF TRBV10-3 TRBD2 few TRBJ2-1
TGTGCCAGCAGTAACCTTGACAGGGTGGAGGAAAAACTGTTTTTT CASSNLDRVEEKLFF TRBV6-6 TRBD1 NA TRBJ1-4
TGCGCCAGCAGCCAGGCCCGGGACGGCAACTATGGCTACACCTTC CASSQARDGNYGYTF TRBV4-1 NA few TRBJ1-2
TGTGCCAGCAGTTTCCTCCTGCCGGGACAGGGGAACACCGGGGAGCTGTTTTTT CASSFLLPGQGNTGELFF TRBV12-3/TRBV12-4 TRBD1 many TRBJ2-2
TGTGCCAGCAGTTTGGAGGACAGCCGCACAGATACGCAGTATTTT CASSLEDSRTDTQYF TRBV12-3/TRBV12-4 NA NA TRBJ2-3
TGTGCCAGCAGCGGACGGACAGGGAAGGACACAGATACGCAGTATTTT CASSGRTGKDTDTQYF TRBV7-2 TRBD1 many TRBJ2-3
TGTGCCAGCAGCTCGAGGATAACAGGGAATCAGCCCCAGCATTTT CASSSRITGNQPQHF TRBV7-8 NA many TRBJ1-5
TGCAGTGCTAGGGTAGGACGTGGCACTGAAGCTTTCTTT CSARVGRGTEAFF TRBV20-1 NA NA TRBJ1-1
TGTGCCAGCACCCCCCCCGGGCGGGGGAGCACAGATACGCAGTATTTT CASTPPGRGSTDTQYF TRBV7-9 TRBD2 few TRBJ2-3
TGTGCCAGCAGCCAAGTCCGGGGGGGAGGGAATGAGCAGTTCTTC CASSQVRGGGNEQFF TRBV3-1 TRBD2 NA TRBJ2-1
TGCAGCGCTGGGCATGGGTCAAGTGAAAAACTGTTTTTT CSAGHGSSEKLFF TRBV29-1 NA NA TRBJ1-4
TGTGTCAGCAGCCAAGAGGGATTAGGGGAGGATGGCTACACCTTC CVSSQEGLGEDGYTF TRBV4-2 NA NA TRBJ1-2
TGTGCCAGCAGTTGGACAGGGGGGGACACAGATACGCAGTATTTT CASSWTGGDTDTQYF TRBV27 TRBD1 NA TRBJ2-3
TGTGCCAGCAGTGAAGTTCGGGGGCCCTATGAGCAGTTCTTC CASSEVRGPYEQFF TRBV6-1 NA NA TRBJ2-1
TGTGCCAGTAGTATCCATAGGGGGACAGGGGTCGGTACTGAAGCTTTCTTT CASSIHRGTGVGTEAFF TRBV19 TRBD1 NA TRBJ1-1
TGCGCCAGCAGCTTGGGGACAGGGGAAATGAATGAGCAGTTCTTC CASSLGTGEMNEQFF TRBV5-1 TRBD1 few TRBJ2-1
TGTGCCATCAGGGGCGAGGATACGCAGTATTTT CAIRGEDTQYF TRBV10-3 NA few TRBJ2-3
TGCGCCAGCAGCCAAGTAGGGGTTCTACAGGGTGGCTATGGCTACACCTTC CASSQVGVLQGGYGYTF TRBV4-3 NA NA TRBJ1-2
TGTGCCAGCAGCCAAGTCGGCTTTGATCAGCCCCAGCATTTT CASSQVGFDQPQHF TRBV3-1 NA NA TRBJ1-5
TGTGCCAGCAGCTTAGGTCCTAGCGGGGGCCCCAGCTCCTACAATGAGCAGTTCTTC CASSLGPSGGPSSYNEQFF TRBV7-2 TRBD2 many TRBJ2-1
TGTGCCAGCAGTCCCGCTTTCGAATCCTACAATGAGCAGTTCTTC CASSPAFESYNEQFF TRBV28 NA NA TRBJ2-1
TGCGCCAGTAACGTAGCGGGGGGGTCCAATGAGCAGTTCTTC CASNVAGGSNEQFF TRBV4-1 TRBD2 NA TRBJ2-1
TGTGCCAGCAGTTACTCCGACAGGTCCAACGAGCAGTACTTC CASSYSDRSNEQYF TRBV6-5 NA NA TRBJ2-7
TGTGCCAGCAGCTTAGAAGCGGGGGGCCTATACAATGAGCAGTTCTTC CASSLEAGGLYNEQFF TRBV7-6 TRBD2 many TRBJ2-1
TGTGCCAGCAGCGAAGGCGGAGCGGCCTTCTCAGATACGCAGTATTTT CASSEGGAAFSDTQYF TRBV9 NA NA TRBJ2-3
TGTGCCAGCAGCCAGAACAACCAAGAGACCCAGTACTTC CASSQNNQETQYF TRBV7-9 NA few TRBJ2-5
TGTGCCAGCTCACCACCGGGGGATATGAACACTGAAGCTTTCTTT CASSPPGDMNTEAFF TRBV18 NA NA TRBJ1-1
TGTGCTAGTGGTTTGGTAGTTGGACCAAACGGTCAGCCCCAGCATTTT CASGLVVGPNGQPQHF TRBV12-5 NA many TRBJ1-5
TGTGCCAGCAGCTCACCCCGGGACGGTTACAATGAGCAGTTCTTC CASSSPRDGYNEQFF TRBV11-2 NA NA TRBJ2-1
TGTGCCAGCAGTTTCCGGGGTGGTGGCTATGGCTACACCTTC CASSFRGGGYGYTF TRBV28 NA NA TRBJ1-2
TGTGCCAGCAGTCCCCTCATTAAACCCAGCACAGATACGCAGTATTTT CASSPLIKPSTDTQYF TRBV6-5 NA NA TRBJ2-3
TGTGCCAGCAGCTTAGTTCGTGTAGGAATCCGGGACACGAACACCGGGGAGCTGTTTTTT CASSLVRVGIRDTNTGELFF TRBV7-2 NA many TRBJ2-2
TGCAGTGCTATGAGGAGCTCCTACAATGAGCAGTTCTTC CSAMRSSYNEQFF TRBV20-1 NA NA TRBJ2-1
TGTGCCAGCAGCCCGGGACTAGCGTATGTCGAATACAATGAGCAGTTCTTC CASSPGLAYVEYNEQFF TRBV7-9 TRBD2 NA TRBJ2-1
TGTGCCAGCAGCTTCCCTGAGGGAGGGGAAAAGACCCAGTACTTC CASSFPEGGEKTQYF TRBV7-9 TRBD2 NA TRBJ2-5
TGTGCCATCAGTGCTGACCCAATTTGGGGGAAGAACACTGAAGCTTTCTTT CAISADPIWGKNTEAFF TRBV10-3 NA NA TRBJ1-1
TGTGCCAGCAGTTTTTTTGGTACGACTGAAGCTTTCTTT CASSFFGTTEAFF TRBV28 NA NA TRBJ1-1
TGTGCCAGTAGATTAGCGGGGGAGTACAATGAGCAGTTCTTC CASRLAGEYNEQFF TRBV19 TRBD2 few TRBJ2-1
TGTGCCACCCCCGGGGACGGGCAAGTGCCGGAAACCATATATTTT CATPGDGQVPETIYF TRBV19 NA NA TRBJ1-3
TGTGCCAGCAGCTATCTCCCCGGGACAGGCGCCCATGAGCAGTTCTTC CASSYLPGTGAHEQFF TRBV5-3 TRBD1 NA TRBJ2-1
TGTGCCATCAGTGAGCTGGGCGGGCCCTATGGCTACACCTTC CAISELGGPYGYTF TRBV10-3 NA NA TRBJ1-2
TGTGCCAGCAGCTTTTTGACACCAGGGGTCGAGACACTTCAAAACACCGGGGAGCTGTTTTTT CASSFLTPGVETLQNTGELFF TRBV11-2 NA few TRBJ2-2
TGCGCCAGCAGCCATAGTGGCGAAGCTTTCTTT CASSHSGEAFF TRBV4-1 NA few TRBJ1-1
TGTGCCAGCAGCTCGGCGACTAGTGGTGGGGAACAGTTCTTC CASSSATSGGEQFF TRBV7-6 NA many TRBJ2-1
TGTGCCAGCAGCTTCGGGCAGCACAGTGGAAACACCATATATTTT CASSFGQHSGNTIYF TRBV7-9 NA many TRBJ1-3
TGTGCCAGCAGTGAAGTTGGGACAGGGGATGAGCAGTTCTTC CASSEVGTGDEQFF TRBV2 TRBD1 NA TRBJ2-1
TGCAGTGCTTCCCAGGATTTGAACACTGAAGCTTTCTTT CSASQDLNTEAFF TRBV20-1 NA NA TRBJ1-1
TGTGCCAGCAGAAAGGGTGAGTTGAACACTGAAGCTTTCTTT CASRKGELNTEAFF TRBV12-3/TRBV12-4 NA NA TRBJ1-1
TGTGCCAGCAATGAGCGGGGGGGGTTATCGGATACGCAGTATTTT CASNERGGLSDTQYF TRBV12-3/TRBV12-4 TRBD2 NA TRBJ2-3
TGTGCTAGTAGTAATAACAGATACAATGAGCAGTTCTTC CASSNNRYNEQFF TRBV19 NA once TRBJ2-1
TGTGCCAGCAGTGAAGTTGGGAAGCTGAACACTGAAGCTTTCTTT CASSEVGKLNTEAFF TRBV25-1 NA few TRBJ1-1
TGTGCCAGCAGTATAATCAACAATCAGCCCCAGCATTTT CASSIINNQPQHF TRBV28 NA NA TRBJ1-5
TGTGCCAGCAGCTTAGGTCTAGCGGGGCCCCTCTACAATGAGCAGTTCTTC CASSLGLAGPLYNEQFF TRBV7-6 TRBD2 many TRBJ2-1
TGTGCCAGCAGCCCAACAGGGACAGGGTGGGCACGGGAAAAACTGTTTTTT CASSPTGTGWAREKLFF TRBV7-8 TRBD1 many TRBJ1-4
TGTGCCAGCAGCTTAGGGACAGATACATCCCCCAGAAGGTCCGGGGAGCTGTTTTTT CASSLGTDTSPRRSGELFF TRBV11-3 NA few TRBJ2-2
TGTGCCAGCAGTTTGTCCGGCGGGGGCCACTACAATGAGCAGTTCTTC CASSLSGGGHYNEQFF TRBV28 NA few TRBJ2-1
TGTGCCAGCAGCGACCCCAGTTGGACAACATATATCAATGAGCAGTTCTTC CASSDPSWTTYINEQFF TRBV11-2 NA few TRBJ2-1
TGTGCCAGCAGCCACGCCCAAAAGCGGTATTTT CASSHAQKRYF TRBV14 NA NA TRBJ2-3